These T cell receptor beta chains were read from a single sample in a study of T cells in Graves' hyperthyroidism and ophthalmopathy. Each CDR3 protein is one row after TCRdb ran MiXCR on the multiplex PCR reads. The profile shows about 720,000 distinct CDR3 sequences, around a sixth of them singletons. Sequenced: blood. Receptors were obtained from a woman in her fifties or sixties with Graves' hyperthyroidism that later progressed to Graves' ophthalmopathy. CDR3s include the opening cysteine and the closing phenylalanine or tryptophan. Fields, in order: V gene, D gene, J gene, clone size, CDR3 protein, CDR3 DNA. The D gene is left open where the match is weak. Clone size is stated in some rows and not others, as once, few, many or a class when expanded.

V gene: TRBV9; D gene: TRBD1; J gene: TRBJ1-6; clone size: NA; CDR3 protein: CASSVGTGVAGYNSPLHF; CDR3 DNA: TGTGCCAGCAGCGTAGGCACAGGGGTAGCGGGCTATAATTCACCCCTCCACTTT
V gene: TRBV4-1; D gene: TRBD1; J gene: TRBJ1-3; clone size: few; CDR3 protein: CASSQDPPAGGGNTIYF; CDR3 DNA: TGCGCCAGCAGCCAAGATCCCCCTGCAGGGGGGGGAAACACCATATATTTT
V gene: TRBV18; D gene: NA; J gene: TRBJ2-2; clone size: NA; CDR3 protein: CASIRAAKSNTGELFF; CDR3 DNA: TGTGCCAGCATTCGGGCCGCCAAATCGAACACCGGGGAGCTGTTTTTT
V gene: TRBV2; D gene: NA; J gene: TRBJ1-2; clone size: NA; CDR3 protein: CASSGLPGISNYGYTF; CDR3 DNA: TGTGCCAGCAGTGGACTGCCAGGGATTTCTAACTATGGCTACACCTTC
V gene: TRBV20-1; D gene: TRBD1; J gene: TRBJ2-1; clone size: NA; CDR3 protein: CSARDDRVGSNEQFF; CDR3 DNA: TGCAGTGCTAGAGATGACAGGGTTGGGAGCAATGAGCAGTTCTTC
V gene: TRBV30; D gene: TRBD1; J gene: TRBJ1-3; clone size: NA; CDR3 protein: CARDSNSGNTIYF; CDR3 DNA: TGTGCCAGGGACAGTAACTCTGGAAACACCATATATTTT
V gene: TRBV3-1; D gene: NA; J gene: TRBJ1-5; clone size: many; CDR3 protein: CASSQVGHNQPQHF; CDR3 DNA: TGTGCCAGCAGCCAAGTAGGACATAATCAGCCCCAGCATTTT
V gene: TRBV6-1; D gene: TRBD1; J gene: TRBJ2-3; clone size: few; CDR3 protein: CARTDRGGTDTQYF; CDR3 DNA: TGTGCCAGAACTGACAGGGGGGGCACAGATACGCAGTATTTT
V gene: TRBV6-5; D gene: TRBD1; J gene: TRBJ1-4; clone size: many; CDR3 protein: CASSYSGTGIGKKLFF; CDR3 DNA: TGTGCCAGCAGTTACTCGGGGACAGGGATCGGTAAAAAACTGTTTTTT
V gene: TRBV5-1; D gene: TRBD1; J gene: TRBJ1-1; clone size: NA; CDR3 protein: CASSFQGEVEAFF; CDR3 DNA: TGCGCCAGCAGCTTCCAGGGGGAGGTTGAAGCTTTCTTT
V gene: TRBV3-1; D gene: TRBD2; J gene: TRBJ2-3; clone size: many; CDR3 protein: CASSNGGGTDTQYF; CDR3 DNA: TGTGCCAGCAGCAACGGGGGGGGGACAGATACGCAGTATTTT
V gene: TRBV7-3; D gene: NA; J gene: TRBJ2-5; clone size: NA; CDR3 protein: CASSLQSGSGETQYF; CDR3 DNA: TGTGCCAGCAGCTTACAGTCGGGGTCAGGAGAGACCCAGTACTTC
V gene: TRBV6-1; D gene: NA; J gene: TRBJ2-5; clone size: few; CDR3 protein: CASKTTGSRKETQYF; CDR3 DNA: TGTGCCAGCAAGACGACAGGATCTCGGAAAGAGACCCAGTACTTC
V gene: TRBV29-1; D gene: NA; J gene: TRBJ2-2; clone size: NA; CDR3 protein: CSGQHSNTGELFF; CDR3 DNA: TGCAGCGGGCAGCACAGTAACACCGGGGAGCTGTTTTTT
V gene: TRBV19; D gene: NA; J gene: TRBJ1-5; clone size: few; CDR3 protein: CASSYSSGGSGNQPQHF; CDR3 DNA: TGTGCCAGTAGTTACAGTTCGGGGGGGTCAGGCAATCAGCCCCAGCATTTT
V gene: TRBV20-1; D gene: TRBD1; J gene: TRBJ1-5; clone size: NA; CDR3 protein: CSARTGTGEGQPQHF; CDR3 DNA: TGCAGTGCTAGGACCGGGACAGGGGAGGGTCAGCCCCAGCATTTT